This TCR beta chain came from a study of T cells in Graves' hyperthyroidism and ophthalmopathy. Study results and limitations: Ophthalmopathy prediction by the model preceded onset by a median roughly 6 months. A 13 V-J model separated ophthalmopathy from stable hyperthyroidism.

Many counts were recorded for this clonotype. Its matching antigen is unknown. RNA transcripts served as the template for amplifying TCR beta CDR3 regions. Using the HTBI primer set, a first-round RT-PCR was run on the TCR CDR3. TCRdb redid the calling of the multiplex PCR reads with MiXCR, one entry per CDR3 protein. The table shows some 550,000 distinct CDR3 sequences, with around 16% occurring only once. The diagnostic basis comprised clinical symptoms, serum thyroxine and TRAb, thyroid ultrasound and orbital computed tomography. Fresh peripheral blood, around 9.3 ml, was the source of the PBMCs. Looked up from germline, CDR1 is LGHDT and CDR2 is YNNKEL (reference sequence). This CDR3 has 14 amino acids. V lost 1 base and J 1 base, leaving 8 bases between the germline ends.

Sequenced sample: blood. The chain joins TRBV3-1 to TRBJ2-7; no clear D. This sequence originates from a woman between 40 and 55 years old with Graves' ophthalmopathy. The DNA for the CDR3 is TGTGCCAGCAGCCAAGGAGTACCATCCTACGAGCAGTACTTC. Translation: CASSQGVPSYEQYF.